This section outlines one T cell receptor beta chain sequence together with its context. This clonotype was found a few times. There is no known antigen for this receptor. It has no much larger one-base neighbor in the sample; base qualities were not kept. The sample originates from a study of blood T cells in healthy people across ages (dated by TCRdb to 2015 to 2017). Context from the whole study: In model experiments, roughly one uniquely barcoded TCR beta cDNA molecule per two T cells was captured by template switching. The study measured age-related changes in TCR beta repertoire diversity using deep sequencing normalized with unique cDNA molecular identifiers. The donors were split into four age groups: young (average 16 years), middle-aged (39), aged (over 55) and long-lived (approximately 80). To avoid experimental bias, donors of different ages were randomly spread across the sequencing lanes. Two additional independent replicas of 1 million unique cDNA reads from the same blood draw were analyzed for two donors (one aged 18 to 30 and one aged 80 or older).

The CDR3 runs 14 residues from the cysteine to the phenylalanine. Kept here is only the CDR3 DNA, which spans 42 bases and is read in frame from base 1. Ends trimmed: V by 5 bases, J by 4 bases; bases unmatched to a gene: 11. The germline V gene (reference sequence) sets CDR1 to DFQATT and CDR2 to SNEGSKA. Overall study results and their limits: Donor CMV infection status was unknown, potentially confounding age-related changes in expanded clonotypes. There was a strong correlation between observed TCR beta diversity and the percentage of naive T cells measured by flow cytometry. The long-lived group showed more naive CD4+ T cells, fewer expanded clones and increased TCR diversity than the aged group, suggesting age selection. Observed TCR beta diversity per million T cells fell roughly linearly with age, and a significant reduction was already apparent by age around 36. Total diversity estimates from one million sequenced T cells were considered lower bounds and underestimates. Since profiling was done on bulk unsorted PBMCs, naive and antigen-experienced compartments could not be conclusively compared.

The donors were 40 or so Caucasian individuals from Russia, aged roughly 6 to 100 years, who were systemically healthy. Around 9.8 milliliters of peripheral blood were collected from each donor into EDTA-treated Vacutainer tubes. PBMCs were isolated by Ficoll-Paque density-gradient centrifugation, with at least 7 million obtained per sample. Trizol reagent was used to extract total RNA from PBMCs, with at least 5 micrograms per sample. Naive CD45RAhigh/CD27high T cell percentages were measured by flow cytometry on a PBMC aliquot from every donor. Receptors were amplified or captured by 5' RACE. Sequencing took place on an Illumina HiSeq 2500. A second roughly 6 to 12 cycle PCR used a sample-barcoded 5' primer and a J-beta primer mix. A template-switch 5' adaptor carrying 12 random nucleotides introduced a unique molecular identifier onto each TCR beta cDNA molecule. Each sample yielded at least 2.5 million CDR3-containing paired-end reads. All of the RNA was converted into first-strand cDNA using the Mint cDNA synthesis kit, with a TRBC-specific oligonucleotide serving as the primer. Following uracil-DNA glycosylase treatment, a first 18-cycle PCR with universal primers M1SS and BC2_uni_R was performed on all cDNA. As for the authors' bioinformatics: Each sample was normalized by randomly selecting 1 million high-quality reads, each carrying a distinct molecular identifier. Reads sharing molecular identifiers were discarded rather than binned into consensus sequences. MiTCR, set to a Q25 quality threshold and the strictest error-elimination algorithm, was used for CDR3 identification, clonotype clustering and error correction. A nonparametric unseen species model using Euler transformation provided a lower-bound estimate of total TCR beta diversity. The public reads were run again by TCRdb, first through fastp at Q25 and then through MiXCR, and only productive beta chains were kept. All rows with the same CDR3 protein become a single entry with the most common DNA and genes. The V and J calls come from TCRdb's annotation, not from the publication. Across this sample there are some 1.4 million distinct CDR3 sequences, with 42% seen only once. Less than 8% of the sample lies in the top ten.

This receptor was identified in a woman between 18 and 29 years old in good health. The rearranged chain carries TRBV20-1 and TRBJ2-7; TRBD1 matches 7 bases in the middle. The sequencing sample was made of blood. The nucleotides are TGCAGTGCTTCCTCCTCACAGGGGTCGTACGAGCAGTACTTC. Its translation is CSASSSQGSYEQYF.